Included here is one T cell receptor (beta chain) sequence, with context. Its cognate antigen is unknown. The data stem from a study of T cells after yellow fever vaccination. Study-wide results and limits: Only a small proportion of the clonotypes turned up in both the CD4 and the CD8 compartments, likely arising from convergent recombination.

TCRdb ran MiXCR on the 5' RACE reads and lists one entry per CDR3 protein. This sample has under 500,000 distinct CDR3 sequences; roughly a sixth occur once, and the top ten carry roughly a sixth. This TCR came from a man aged 18 to 30 who received the YFV17D yellow fever vaccine. The sequenced sample was PBMCs, obtained before the yellow fever booster vaccination.

The CDR3 here is CASSFPSGAVDTEAFF. CDR3 in DNA: TGTGCCAGCAGTTTCCCCTCTGGGGCCGTCGACACTGAAGCTTTCTTT. J is TRBJ1-1 and V is TRBV6-2 or TRBV6-3; D is perhaps TRBD1 (5 bases). The V gene's germline CDR1 is MNHEY and CDR2 SVGEGT. V was pared by 4 bases and J by 3 bases, with 18 bases between. The CDR3 covers 16 residues.